The sequence of this TCR beta chain was determined in a study of T cells after yellow fever vaccination. Overall study context: Preparation of the low-cell-number fractions used SMART-Seq v4 Ultra Low Input. Study results and limitations: Peak timing came faster in the weaker secondary response, day 5 versus 15.

This clonotype has only a few counts. The antigen remains undetermined. For TCR, cDNA came from 5'RACE template switching, which added a universal primer site and UMIs. MiXCR, applied by TCRdb to the 5' RACE reads, yields one record per CDR3 protein. This sample carries about 74,000 distinct CDR3 sequences, roughly 7.4% of them seen once, and the ten largest clones take around a third. The clonotype originates from a man younger than 35 who received the YFV17D yellow fever vaccine. The sample here was CD8+ T cells sorted from PBMCs, taken less than 6 days after the first yellow fever vaccination.

The CDR3 sequence is CASSDRDGNEKLFF. For the CDR3, the DNA is TGTGCCAGCAGCGACCGGGACGGTAATGAAAAACTGTTTTTT. This chain joins TRBV7-8 and TRBJ1-4; perhaps TRBD1 as D (5 bases). Germline V CDR1 and CDR2: SGHVS, FQNEAQ. V was shortened by 5 bases and J by 4 bases, with 11 bases between the two germline ends. CDR3 length: 14 amino acids.